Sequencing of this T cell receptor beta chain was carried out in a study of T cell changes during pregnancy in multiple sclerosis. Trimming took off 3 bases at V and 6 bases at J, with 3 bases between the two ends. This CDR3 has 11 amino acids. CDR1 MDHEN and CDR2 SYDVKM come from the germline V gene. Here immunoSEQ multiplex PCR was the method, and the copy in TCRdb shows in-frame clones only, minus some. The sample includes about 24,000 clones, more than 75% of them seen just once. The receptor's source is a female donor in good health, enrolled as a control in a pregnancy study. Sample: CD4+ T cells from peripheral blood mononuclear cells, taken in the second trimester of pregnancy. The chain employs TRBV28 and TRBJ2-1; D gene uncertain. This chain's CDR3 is CASSLANEQFF. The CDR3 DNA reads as TGTGCCAGCAGTTTGGCCAATGAGCAGTTCTTC. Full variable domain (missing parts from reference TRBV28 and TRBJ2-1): DVKVTQSSRYLVKRTGEKVFLECVQDMDHENMFWYRQDPGLGLRLIYFSYDVKMKEKGDIPEGYSVSREKKERFSLILESASTNQTSMYLCASSLANEQFFGPGTRLTVL.